The 32 T cell receptor beta chains below all came from one sample that was sequenced in a study of blood T cell repertoires in COVID-19. Libraries were prepared by immunoSEQ multiplex PCR; TCRdb keeps only in-frame clonotypes and omits some of them. The repertoire consists of tens of thousands of clones, with roughly 87% occurring once and the leading ten covering 15%. Sequenced input: peripheral blood. The origin of the receptors is a human donor with active COVID-19. The donor label of this sample is uncertain.

CDR3 nucleotide sequence: TGTGCCAGTAGTAGATGGGGACGAACCGGGACTCAAGCTAACTATGGCTACACCTTC. It codes for CASSRWGRTGTQANYGYTF. This chain joins TRBV19 and TRBJ1-2; a possible D gene is TRBD1 (5 bases). In germline, CDR1 is LNHDA, CDR2 SQIVND (reference sequence). This CDR3 spans 19 amino acids. The V gene lost 4 bases and the J gene lost 0 bases, with 24 bases spanning the gap.

This clone was seen only a few times. The CDR3 bases are TGTGCCAGCAGTGGTCCGGGGGGCATCACAGATACGCAGTATTTT. Translating it yields CASSGPGGITDTQYF. The gene calls are TRBV6-2 or TRBV6-3 and TRBJ2-3, with D possibly being TRBD2 (7 bases). This CDR3 region has 15 residues. V dropped 5 bases and J dropped 2 bases, with 14 bases sitting between them. Germline values: CDR1 MNHEY, CDR2 SVGEGT.

The CDR3 sequence is CASSSELAGEPPCGNTQYF. As DNA, the CDR3 is TGTGCCAGCAGCTCAGAATTAGCGGGGGAGCCACCATGTGGGAATACGCAGTATTTT. The chain has TRBV3-1 (or the pseudogene TRBV3-2) and TRBJ2-3, with 9 bases matching TRBD2. CDR3 length: 19 amino acids. Trimming took 5 bases from V and 7 from J; bases not matched to a gene: 22. Germline CDR1 and CDR2: LGHDT and YNNKEL (reference sequence).

The chain uses TRBV6-5 and TRBJ2-7; 10 positions match TRBD1. CDR1 and CDR2 (germline): MNHEY, SVGAGI. This CDR3 is 14 amino acids long. V shed 6 bases and J 2 bases; nucleotides not matched to a gene: 4. The CDR3 region is CASRGGQGTYEQYF. Here the CDR3 DNA reads TGTGCCAGCAGGGGGGGACAGGGGACCTACGAGCAGTACTTC.

The CDR3 sequence: CASSSGGRVKRSGELFF. Written as DNA, the CDR3 is TGCGCCAGCAGCTCAGGTGGCAGGGTCAAAAGGTCCGGGGAGCTGTTTTTT. The chain employs TRBV5-1 and TRBJ2-2; TRBD1 is a possible D gene (5 bases). Germline values: CDR1 SGHRS, CDR2 YFSETQ. This CDR3 comprises 17 residues. V was shortened by 3 bases and J by 6 bases, with 21 bases between the two germline ends.

V gene TRBV4-1 combines with J gene TRBJ1-1; 7 nucleotides agree with TRBD1. The CDR3 length is 12 residues. Germline V gene lookup returns CDR1 MGHRA and CDR2 YSYEKL. The junction had 6 bases not matched to a gene; V was cut back by 8 bases and J by 6 bases. CDR3 in DNA: TGCGCCAGCCGGGACAGAGCCGCTGAAGCTTTCTTT. It yields the protein CASRDRAAEAFF.

The chain joins TRBV7-9 to TRBJ2-1; the D gene is possibly TRBD2 (6 bases). Looked up from germline, CDR1 is SEHNR and CDR2 is FQNEAQ (reference sequence). V lost 3 bases, J lost 4 bases, and 10 bases lay in between. This CDR3 comprises 14 residues. CDR3 loop: CASSFTGTYNEQFF. The CDR3 region has the DNA TGTGCCAGCAGCTTCACGGGGACTTACAATGAGCAGTTCTTC.

The gene calls are TRBV3-1 (or the pseudogene TRBV3-2) and TRBJ2-7; 9 bases fit TRBD2. Germline loops: CDR1 LGHDT, CDR2 YNNKEL (reference sequence). The CDR3 is 20 residues long. The trim removed 2 bases at V and 5 bases at J, leaving 22 bases unmatched. The CDR3 region is CASSQRRGPAGGYWKDEQYF. For the CDR3, the DNA is TGTGCCAGCAGCCAACGTCGGGGCCCAGCGGGGGGATATTGGAAGGACGAGCAGTACTTC.

The chain recombines TRBV14 with TRBJ1-1; 9 positions agree with TRBD1. V was pared by 4 bases and J by 0 bases, with 18 bases of the junction left unmatched. This CDR3 is 20 amino acids long. Germline assignment: CDR1 SGHDN and CDR2 FVKESK. Written as DNA, the CDR3 is TGTGCCAGCAGCCCCCGCTCCGGACGATGGACAGGGGCATTGAACACTGAAGCTTTCTTT. The encoded protein is CASSPRSGRWTGALNTEAFF.

This chain joins TRBV7-8 and TRBJ1-1; 9 bases line up with TRBD1. The J segment lost 10 bases and the V segment lost 5 bases, leaving 14 bases of the junction unmatched. The CDR3 loop spans 15 amino acids. Looked up from germline, CDR1 is SGHVS and CDR2 is FQNEAQ. The DNA for the CDR3 is TGTGCCAGCAGCCCCGCCCCGGGACAGGGAGGTGTAGCTTTCTTT. The encoded protein is CASSPAPGQGGVAFF.

The chain employs TRBV3-1 (or the pseudogene TRBV3-2) and TRBJ1-2, with a tentative D call TRBD1 (5 bases). V was shortened by 1 base and J by 0 bases, with 12 bases between the two germline ends. There are 16 residues in the CDR3. Germline V gives CDR1 LGHDT, CDR2 YNNKEL (reference sequence). CDR3 DNA: TGTGCCAGCAGCCAAGGTTTGGCAGGGTCTAACTATGGCTACACCTTC. Its translation is CASSQGLAGSNYGYTF.

The V call is TRBV7-3, the J call TRBJ2-1, with 8 positions matching TRBD2. V gave up 2 bases and J gave up 3 bases; unmatched junction bases: 0. This CDR3 has 14 residues. Germline V gene sequence: CDR1 SGHTA, CDR2 FQGTGA. CDR3 DNA sequence: TGTGCCAGCAGCTTAGCGGGGGGCTACAATGAGCAGTTCTTC. Residues: CASSLAGGYNEQFF.

This chain connects TRBV7-3 to TRBJ2-1; no firm D call. The germline V gene has CDR1 SGHTA and CDR2 FQGTGA. Trimming shortened V by 0 bases and J by 10 bases, and 10 bases separated the two germline ends. The length of the CDR3 is 13 residues. The DNA of the CDR3 is TGTGCCAGCAGCTTAACCCAACTAACCGAGCAGTTCTTC. It translates to CASSLTQLTEQFF.

The V gene is TRBV9, the J gene TRBJ1-2; possible D gene TRBD1, 6 bases. The V gene lost 3 bases and the J gene lost 0 bases, with 15 bases spanning the gap. The CDR3 length is 16 residues. CDR1 and CDR2 (germline): SGDLS, YYNGEE. CDR3 loop: CASSGGGVGANYGYTF. DNA of the CDR3: TGTGCCAGCAGCGGAGGGGGGGTAGGCGCTAACTATGGCTACACCTTC.

The CDR3 loop reads CASSQGSAQGSYNSPLHF. The DNA of the CDR3 is TGCGCCAGCAGCCAAGGGAGTGCCCAGGGCTCCTATAATTCACCCCTCCACTTT. The chain combines TRBV4-1 with TRBJ1-6; a possible D gene is TRBD1 (5 bases). The CDR3 covers 18 residues. CDR1 and CDR2 (germline): MGHRA, YSYEKL. V gave up 1 base and J gave up 0 bases, with 13 bases separating them.

This clone was observed a single time. The chain uses TRBV11-2 and TRBJ2-3; 7 bases match TRBD1. Germline loops: CDR1 SGHAT, CDR2 FQNNGV. The CDR3 runs 15 residues. The V gene end was trimmed by 6 bases and the J gene end by 2 bases; junction bases not matched to a gene: 8. This CDR3 is CASSYNRGTTDTQYF. DNA of the CDR3: TGTGCCAGCAGTTATAACAGGGGAACCACAGATACGCAGTATTTT.

This sequence joins TRBV7-8 and TRBJ1-1; D remains ambiguous. The CDR3 is 13 residues long. The ends were cut back, 2 bases at V and 1 base at J, with 5 bases in the middle. Germline lookup yields CDR1 SGHVS and CDR2 FQNEAQ. The CDR3 region has the DNA TGTGCCAGCAGCTTACGGGAGAACACTGAAGCTTTCTTT. Translation gives CASSLRENTEAFF.

The J gene is TRBJ2-3, the V gene TRBV7-9; 9 positions agree with TRBD2. The CDR3 sequence is 16 residues long. The V gene's germline CDR1 is SEHNR and CDR2 FQNEAQ (reference sequence). With V trimmed by 5 bases and J by 2 bases, 8 bases remained unmatched. CDR3 nucleotides: TGTGCCAGCAGCGTCCCTAGCGGGGCACCCACAGATACGCAGTATTTT. It encodes CASSVPSGAPTDTQYF.

CDR3 loop: CASRRVPTGELFF. CDR3 nucleotides: TGTGCCAGCAGACGGGTCCCTACCGGGGAGCTGTTTTTT. The chain combines TRBV6-5 with TRBJ2-2; D uncertain. The V gene's germline CDR1 is MNHEY and CDR2 SVGAGI. Between the trimmed V and J ends, which lost 6 bases and 5 bases, there was a span of 10 bases. CDR3 size: 13 residues.

The chain has TRBV2 and TRBJ2-1, with D maybe TRBD2 (6 bases). This CDR3 has 15 amino acids. Trimming took 2 bases from V and 0 from J, leaving 8 bases between them. Germline-derived CDR1 and CDR2 are SNHLY and FYNNEI. CDR3 DNA: TGTGCCAGCAGTGAACCGGGACTCTCCTACAATGAGCAGTTCTTC. It codes for CASSEPGLSYNEQFF.

The chain employs TRBV27 and TRBJ2-6; TRBD2 is a possible D gene (5 bases). Germline assignment: CDR1 MNHEY and CDR2 SMNVEV (reference sequence). The CDR3 runs to 18 residues. Deletions cut 3 bases from V and 0 bases from J, with 15 bases between. As DNA, the CDR3 is TGTGCCAGCAGTTTGTCGAGGGTACTAACCTCTGGGGCCAACGTCCTGACTTTC. Protein product: CASSLSRVLTSGANVLTF.

The chain employs TRBV5-1 and TRBJ1-5, with D possibly being TRBD1 (5 bases). Germline assignment: CDR1 SGHRS and CDR2 YFSETQ. CDR3 length equals 13 residues. V lost 2 bases to trimming and J lost 4 bases, with 7 bases between them. CDR3 in amino acids: CASSLRGNQPQHF. In DNA, the CDR3 is TGCGCCAGCAGCTTAAGGGGAAATCAGCCCCAGCATTTT.

The chain joins TRBV12-1 to TRBJ2-7; TRBD2 is the table's D call and was not checked against the DNA. TRBV12-1 represents a pseudogene. CDR3 size: 15 residues. The CDR3 DNA reads as TGTGCCAGCAGCTTTGGGGGACTAGCGGCCTACGAGCAGTACTTC. Encoded protein: CASSFGGLAAYEQYF.

The chain carries TRBV19 and TRBJ1-2; D gene unclear. This CDR3 is built from 13 residues. The V and J ends lost 10 bases and 2 bases respectively, with 14 bases between them. Germline CDR1 is LNHDA and CDR2 is SQIVND (reference sequence). The chain's CDR3 is CAISRVANYGYTF. CDR3 DNA: TGTGCCATCTCTCGCGTCGCCAACTATGGCTACACCTTC.

The chain carries TRBV6-2 or TRBV6-3 and TRBJ2-7, with 9 bases identical to TRBD1. This CDR3 has 15 amino acids. With 6 bases clipped from V and 5 bases from J, the junction kept 11 bases outside the gene matches. Looked up from germline, CDR1 is MNHEY and CDR2 is SVGEGT. The CDR3, as DNA: TGTGCCAGCAGCGGCGGACAGGGGAGGTTCCACGAGCAGTACTTC. Its protein product is CASSGGQGRFHEQYF.

This chain joins TRBV5-6 and TRBJ1-4, with 8 bases that match TRBD1. This CDR3 comprises 16 residues. The trim removed 5 bases at V and 8 bases at J, leaving 14 bases unmatched. Germline CDR1 SGHDT, CDR2 YYEEEE. CDR3 DNA sequence: TGTGCCAGCAGTAGACAGGGGAAGGACCGGAGGGAAAAACTGTTTTTT. Its translation: CASSRQGKDRREKLFF.

The rearrangement joins TRBV9 to TRBJ2-3, with a weak D call TRBD2 (6 bases). CDR3 length: 16 residues. Looked up from germline, CDR1 is SGDLS and CDR2 is YYNGEE. Trimming shortened V by 3 bases and J by 1 base, and 15 bases separated the two germline ends. The CDR3 region has the DNA TGTGCCAGCAGCGGGGAGGCCGGGACCGGCACAGATACGCAGTATTTT. Translation gives CASSGEAGTGTDTQYF. The full variable domain, rest sourced from reference TRBV9 and TRBJ2-3, is DSGVTQTPKHLITATGQRVTLRCSPRSGDLSVYWYQQSLDQGLQFLIQYYNGEERAKGNILERFSAQQFPDLHSELNLSSLELGDSALYFCASSGEAGTGTDTQYFGPGTRLTVL.

The chain carries TRBV5-6 and TRBJ2-3; maybe TRBD1 (6 bases). From germline, CDR1 is SGHDT and CDR2 YYEEEE. With 3 bases removed from V and 3 bases from J, the gap between germline ends came to 8 bases. This CDR3 region has 13 residues. CDR3 sequence: CASSSGATDTQYF. In nucleotides, the CDR3 is TGTGCCAGCAGCTCAGGGGCTACAGATACGCAGTATTTT.

This clone was found once. The rearrangement joins TRBV10-3 to TRBJ1-5; 8 bases fit TRBD1. J was trimmed by 7 bases and V by 3 bases; bases with no gene match: 8. Looked up from germline, CDR1 is ENHRY and CDR2 is SYGVKD. This CDR3 comprises 15 residues. The DNA for the CDR3 is TGTGCCATCAGTGAAACAGGGGGAGCGGGGCAGCCCCAGCATTTT. Protein sequence: CAISETGGAGQPQHF.

This rearrangement joins TRBV9 to TRBJ2-5; 11 bases align to TRBD2. J gave up 1 base and V 3 bases, and 2 bases lay outside the gene matches. CDR1 is SGDLS and CDR2 is YYNGEE in the germline V gene. The CDR3 length is 15 residues. CDR3 loop: CASSAGTSGQETQYF. CDR3 nucleotide sequence: TGTGCCAGCAGCGCCGGGACTAGCGGCCAAGAGACCCAGTACTTC. The complete variable domain, with remaining parts taken from reference TRBV9 and TRBJ2-5, reads DSGVTQTPKHLITATGQRVTLRCSPRSGDLSVYWYQQSLDQGLQFLIQYYNGEERAKGNILERFSAQQFPDLHSELNLSSLELGDSALYFCASSAGTSGQETQYFGPGTRLLVL.

Only a few counts were recorded for this clone. The CDR3 spells CASSLAGPNEKLFF. CDR3 sequence (DNA): TGTGCCAGCAGCTTAGCGGGCCCTAATGAAAAACTGTTTTTT. V gene TRBV7-9 combines with J gene TRBJ1-4; the D is unclear. The CDR3 is 14 residues long. Trimming took 0 bases from V and 3 from J, leaving 5 bases between them. Germline V lookup: CDR1 SEHNR, CDR2 FQNEAQ (reference sequence).

The chain combines TRBV19 with TRBJ1-5; no reliable D call. CDR1 LNHDA and CDR2 SQIVND come from the germline V gene (reference sequence). V lost 5 bases and J lost 0, with 11 bases in between. CDR3 length: 15 amino acids. CDR3 amino acids: CASSWAGYSNQPQHF. The CDR3 DNA is TGTGCCAGTAGTTGGGCAGGTTATAGCAATCAGCCCCAGCATTTT.